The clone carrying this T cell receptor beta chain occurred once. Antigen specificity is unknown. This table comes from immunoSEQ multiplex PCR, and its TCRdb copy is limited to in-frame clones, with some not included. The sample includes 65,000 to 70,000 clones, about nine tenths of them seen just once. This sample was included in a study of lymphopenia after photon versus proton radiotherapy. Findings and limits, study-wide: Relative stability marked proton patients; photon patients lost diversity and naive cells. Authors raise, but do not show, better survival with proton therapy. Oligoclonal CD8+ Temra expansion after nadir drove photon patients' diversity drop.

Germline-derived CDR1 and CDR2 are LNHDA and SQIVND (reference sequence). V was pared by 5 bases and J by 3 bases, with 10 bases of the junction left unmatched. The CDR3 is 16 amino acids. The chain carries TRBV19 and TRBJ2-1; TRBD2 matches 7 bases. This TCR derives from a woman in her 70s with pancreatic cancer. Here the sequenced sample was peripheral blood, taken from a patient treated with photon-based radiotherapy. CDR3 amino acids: CASSAQGAGYYNEQFF. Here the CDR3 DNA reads TGTGCCAGTAGTGCCCAGGGAGCGGGGTACTACAATGAGCAGTTCTTC. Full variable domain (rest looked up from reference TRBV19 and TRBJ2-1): DGGITQSPKYLFRKEGQNVTLSCEQNLNHDAMYWYRQDPGQGLRLIYYSQIVNDFQKGDIAEGYSVSREKKESFPLTVTSAQKNPTAFYLCASSAQGAGYYNEQFFGPGTRLTVL.